This T cell receptor (beta chain) derives from a study of identical twins (dated by TCRdb to about 2016). Looking at the study overall: TCR alpha and beta repertoires from monozygotic twins, unrelated adults of various ages and cord blood were deep-sequenced to test whether fetal clonotypes persist. To rule out contamination, the twin experiments were replicated at different times with different library preparation protocols. General study outcomes and caveats: A weaker excess of twin sharing was found in beta out-of-frame sequences because the signal-to-noise ratio was lowered by fewer shared sequences. In monozygotic twins, recombination models systematically underestimated out-of-frame TCR alpha sharing, but the models matched the sharing seen between unrelated individuals. Invariant T cells such as MAIT and iNKT could partly confound zero-insertion analyses, although diverse VJ usage argued against such confounding for most clonotypes. Because the same donors could not be followed over many years, the conclusions depended on cross-sectional statistical analysis. Compared with coincidental sharing between unrelated individuals, out-of-frame TCR alpha sequences shared between twins showed an excess of sequences with low generation probability. Abundant cord blood beta clonotypes had fewer insertions, young adult naive repertoires showed a similar but weaker trend, and memory repertoires showed no such trend.

Library construction relied on 5' RACE. Instrument used: Illumina HiSeq 2000. Template switching added a universal primer binding site, and the final cDNA carried a unique molecular identifier that allowed TCR cDNA molecules to be counted accurately. Specific primers in the conserved constant-segment region were used to synthesize first-strand cDNA for the TCR alpha and beta chains. To control for contamination, each cDNA library was double barcoded with a SMART-Mk sample barcode plus Illumina barcodes. Two successive PCR steps introduced TruSeq adapter sequences along with Illumina sample barcodes. TCR alpha and beta cDNA libraries were sequenced on the Illumina HiSeq platform with custom primers. As for how the authors treated the data: MiGEC was used to process raw reads and extract unique molecular identifiers, and MiXCR was used to find CDR3 positions. For each individual, recombination models were inferred using an EM algorithm with the repgenHMM and IGoR tools. The tcR package in R was used for shared clonotype analysis, with sharing normalized by the product of cloneset sizes. To study raw recombination without the effects of thymic and clonal selection, out-of-frame nonproductive sequences were analyzed. TCRdb reran the public reads through fastp at Q25 and MiXCR, keeping productive beta chains. Rows with a matching CDR3 protein are joined into one entry that keeps the most common DNA and genes. What appears here as the V and J calls and clone size reflects TCRdb's work, not the paper's. This sample gives some 1,700,000 distinct CDR3 sequences in total; about 32% of them show up just once. The ten largest clones represent around 0.25% of the sample.

Every donor was a healthy Caucasian. This clonotype was seen ten or more times. Its cognate antigen has yet to be identified. The sample holds no much larger clone one base away, and base qualities are not on file. V loses 6 bases of germline sequence and J loses 5 bases, and the interval between the two ends is 7 bases. The germline V gene provides CDR1 SQVTM and CDR2 ANQGSEA. Its CDR3 holds 10 amino acids, cysteine through phenylalanine. Solely the CDR3 DNA is kept, with 30 bases framed from the first base. The source material was cord blood. The chain couples TRBV29-1 to TRBJ1-2, with no confident D gene call. The TCR was taken from a newborn girl in good health. CDR3 loop: CSVLTYGYTF. In nucleotides, the sequence is TGCAGCGTGTTGACGTATGGCTACACCTTC.